The sequence of this T cell receptor beta chain was determined in a study of T-cell reconstitution after alpha-beta-depleted transplantation in children. Germline V CDR1 and CDR2: SGHTA, FQGNSA. This CDR3 comprises 16 residues. Trimming removed 7 bases from V and 0 bases from J, with 19 bases in between. Preparation of the TCRbeta library was carried out with unique molecular identifiers. TCRdb analysed the PCR reads with MiXCR anew, one entry per CDR3 protein. This sample yields 200,000 to 300,000 distinct CDR3 sequences, of which more than 10% are seen a single time; approximately 2.9% belongs to the top ten.

The specimen was PBMCs from the stem cell graft donor, collected from the stem cell graft. The TCR was taken from a human donor who donated a stem cell graft to a child with acute lymphoblastic leukemia. The V gene is TRBV7-2, the J gene TRBJ2-7; D is perhaps TRBD1 (5 bases). CDR3 sequence: CASTLKPDTHSYEQYF. CDR3 sequence (DNA): TGTGCCAGCACCCTAAAGCCGGACACCCACTCCTACGAGCAGTACTTC.